The next 6 T cell receptor beta chains were all read from a single sample in a study of identical twins. MiXCR was run by TCRdb on the 5' RACE reads, yielding one entry per CDR3 protein. This sample has hundreds of thousands of distinct CDR3 sequences; approximately 20% occur once, and the top ten carry approximately 0.52%. This sample was shared with a second study, whose subject was yellow fever vaccine responses in identical twins.

Input material: CD4+ T cells sorted from blood. These receptors came from a woman between 18 and 29 years old in good health.

CDR3 residues: CASSLEGFTGELFF. CDR3 nucleotide sequence: TGCGCCAGCAGCTTGGAGGGTTTCACCGGGGAGCTGTTTTTT. This chain connects TRBV5-1 to TRBJ2-2; D is unresolved. Per the germline V gene, CDR1 is SGHRS and CDR2 is YFSETQ. The CDR3 loop spans 14 amino acids. V was clipped by 0 bases and J by 4 bases, with 7 bases between them.

There are many counts of this clonotype. This chain uses TRBV14 with TRBJ1-1, with D maybe TRBD1 (6 bases). The germline gives CDR1 SGHDN, CDR2 FVKESK. This CDR3 has 14 amino acids. Trimming removed 1 base at V and 6 bases at J, with 12 bases between. The CDR3 bases are TGTGCCAGCAGCCAAGTAAAGAGGGGGGCTGAAGCTTTCTTT. This encodes CASSQVKRGAEAFF.

The chain is built from TRBV7-9 and TRBJ1-2; D gene uncertain. V lost 5 bases, J lost 8 bases, and 12 bases lay in between. CDR3 size: 12 residues. Germline-derived CDR1 and CDR2 are SEHNR and FQNEAQ (reference sequence). CDR3 bases: TGTGCCAGCAGCCCAATCACAGCGGGCTACACCTTC. Its translation: CASSPITAGYTF.

The chain has TRBV25-1 and TRBJ2-1; TRBD2 aligns across 14 bases. V lost 2 bases, J lost 7 bases, and 1 base stayed unmatched. The CDR3 has 15 amino acids. From germline, CDR1 is MGHDK and CDR2 SYGVNS. The CDR3 nucleotides read TGTGCCAGCAGTGAACGGACTAGCGGGGGGAATGAGCAGTTCTTC. It yields the protein CASSERTSGGNEQFF.

Only a few counts were recorded for this clonotype. This chain uses TRBV2 with TRBJ2-5, with D perhaps matching TRBD1 (6 bases). V was trimmed by 0 bases and J by 2 bases, leaving 10 bases between them. The V gene's germline CDR1 is SNHLY and CDR2 FYNNEI. This CDR3 has 15 residues. The CDR3 DNA reads as TGTGCCAGCAGTGAAGCAGGACAGTATCAAGAGACCCAGTACTTC. Translation gives CASSEAGQYQETQYF.

This clonotype has a single count. V is TRBV5-1 and J is TRBJ2-5; D unclear. This CDR3 spans 16 amino acids. V was shortened by 2 bases and J by 0 bases, with 14 bases between the two germline ends. Germline V lookup: CDR1 SGHRS, CDR2 YFSETQ. The CDR3 loop is CASSLSSGYNQETQYF. The CDR3 DNA reads as TGCGCCAGCAGCTTATCTTCCGGATACAACCAAGAGACCCAGTACTTC.